These 32 T cell receptor beta chains came from one sample sequenced in a study of T cell therapy after organ transplantation. The data were produced by immunoSEQ multiplex PCR, yet TCRdb's version contains in-frame clones alone and is incomplete. Of 44,000 or so clones in the sample, roughly 93% are singletons; the top ten hold over 2.5%. These receptors lack a known antigen. Sequences were derived from CD8+ T cells from blood, sampled before autologous CMV-specific T cell therapy. The receptor set was obtained from a human patient who had received a solid organ transplant and had CMV disease.

The rearrangement links TRBV5-4 to TRBJ2-2, with 9 bases identical to TRBD2. CDR1 and CDR2 (germline): SGHNT, YYREEE (reference sequence). V lost 0 bases and J lost 1; bases outside the gene matches: 4. The CDR3 spans 17 residues. CDR3 loop: CASSLAEAGGNTGELFF. As DNA, the CDR3 is TGTGCCAGCAGCTTGGCCGAAGCGGGGGGGAACACCGGGGAGCTGTTTTTT.

The rearrangement joins TRBV7-6 to TRBJ2-7; D is possibly TRBD2 (5 bases). V lost 5 bases and J 9 bases, leaving 17 bases between the germline ends. The CDR3 contains 13 residues. Germline V gene lookup returns CDR1 SGHVS and CDR2 FNYEAQ. The CDR3 is CASSPAEGRRQYF. DNA of the CDR3: TGTGCCAGCAGCCCAGCCGAGGGCAGACGGCAGTACTTC.

The DNA for the CDR3 is TGTGCCAGCACCGAACCCGGGGAGACCCAGTACTTC. It specifies CASTEPGETQYF. The chain employs TRBV2 and TRBJ2-5; D is ambiguous. Trimming left V 7 bases short and J 5 bases short, with 11 bases between. Germline V CDR1 and CDR2: SNHLY, FYNNEI. This CDR3 comprises 12 residues.

The count of this clone is one. The chain links TRBV15 to TRBJ2-7; possible D gene TRBD2, 5 bases. The CDR3 extends over 16 amino acids. V lost 0 bases to trimming and J lost 0 bases, with 12 bases between them. Germline CDR1 LNHNV, CDR2 YYDKDF (reference sequence). Here the CDR3 reads CATSRDRSSFSYEQYF. CDR3 DNA: TGTGCCACCAGCAGAGATCGGTCTAGCTTCTCCTACGAGCAGTACTTC.

The genes are TRBV19 and TRBJ1-3; D call uncertain. Trimming shortened V by 6 bases and J by 0 bases, and 15 bases separated the two germline ends. The length of the CDR3 is 16 residues. Germline assignment: CDR1 LNHDA and CDR2 SQIVND (reference sequence). The CDR3 region is CASRGWTQYSGNTIYF. The CDR3 DNA reads as TGTGCCAGTAGGGGTTGGACGCAATACTCTGGAAACACCATATATTTT. Supplemented by reference TRBV19 and TRBJ1-3, the full variable domain reads DGGITQSPKYLFRKEGQNVTLSCEQNLNHDAMYWYRQDPGQGLRLIYYSQIVNDFQKGDIAEGYSVSREKKESFPLTVTSAQKNPTAFYLCASRGWTQYSGNTIYFGEGSWLTVV.

The chain employs TRBV5-1 and TRBJ2-7, with D tentatively TRBD2 (6 bases). This CDR3 region has 13 residues. Germline V gene data show CDR1 as SGHRS and CDR2 as YFSETQ. The V gene lost 3 bases and the J gene lost 4 bases, with 11 bases spanning the gap. CDR3 residues: CASSSDYWYEQYF. In DNA form, the CDR3 reads TGCGCCAGCAGCTCGGACTACTGGTACGAGCAGTACTTC. Based on the CDR3 plus reference TRBV5-1 and TRBJ2-7, the full variable domain is KAGVTQTPRYLIKTRGQQVTLSCSPISGHRSVSWYQQTPGQGLQFLFEYFSETQRNKGNFPGRFSGRQFSNSRSEMNVSTLELGDSALYLCASSSDYWYEQYFGPGTRLTVT.

The chain employs TRBV19 and TRBJ1-1; no firm D call. The germline V gene has CDR1 LNHDA and CDR2 SQIVND (reference sequence). Deletions cut 3 bases from V and 2 bases from J, with 10 bases between. This CDR3 is built from 14 residues. CDR3 bases: TGTGCCAGTAGTATGATAGGGTTTAACACTGAAGCTTTCTTT. Translating it yields CASSMIGFNTEAFF.

V and J are TRBV5-6 and TRBJ2-7; the match to TRBD1 covers 8 bases. Germline CDR1 is SGHDT and CDR2 is YYEEEE. This CDR3 region has 16 residues. J was trimmed by 3 bases and V by 4 bases; bases with no gene match: 12. This CDR3 reads CASSPQTGTGFYEQYF. CDR3 bases: TGTGCCAGCAGCCCGCAAACCGGGACAGGTTTCTACGAGCAGTACTTC.

The rearrangement uses TRBV6-5 and TRBJ2-1, with D perhaps matching TRBD1 (5 bases). The CDR3 sequence is 13 residues long. The germline V gene encodes CDR1 MNHEY and CDR2 SVGAGI. The ends were cut back, 11 bases at V and 4 bases at J, with 15 bases in the middle. The CDR3 here is CAVGAEAYNEQFF. The DNA of the CDR3 is TGTGCCGTTGGGGCTGAGGCGTACAATGAGCAGTTCTTC.

This clone occurred a few times. The rearrangement uses TRBV5-1 and TRBJ2-7, with TRBD1 matching 8 bases. The length of the CDR3 is 16 residues. From germline, CDR1 is SGHRS and CDR2 YFSETQ. The junction had 7 bases not matched to a gene; V was cut back by 1 base and J by 1 base. DNA of the CDR3: TGCGCCAGCAGCTTGACACGGGGACAGGTATCCTACGAGCAGTACTTC. Its translation is CASSLTRGQVSYEQYF.

This chain connects TRBV11-1 to TRBJ2-7; the D gene is possibly TRBD1 (6 bases). With 0 bases removed from V and 6 bases from J, the gap between germline ends came to 12 bases. CDR1 and CDR2 (germline): SGHAT, FQDESV (reference sequence). This CDR3 region has 14 residues. The CDR3 sequence: CASSLALQGSEQYF. CDR3 coding DNA: TGTGCCAGCAGCTTAGCGTTACAGGGATCCGAGCAGTACTTC.

The chain combines TRBV6-1 with TRBJ2-7, with D uncertain. There are 11 residues in the CDR3. V was shortened by 5 bases and J by 6 bases, with 8 bases between the two germline ends. Germline values: CDR1 MNHNS, CDR2 SASEGT. The DNA for the CDR3 is TGTGCCAGCAGTCCGGGCCGCGAGCAGTACTTC. Translating gives CASSPGREQYF.

The chain uses TRBV2 and TRBJ2-7; D is perhaps TRBD1 or TRBD2 (5 bases each). This CDR3 spans 15 amino acids. V was trimmed by 4 bases and J by 5 bases, leaving 18 bases between them. Germline assignment: CDR1 SNHLY and CDR2 FYNNEI. The CDR3 sequence: CASSGGTWEYHEQYF. The CDR3 bases are TGTGCCAGCAGTGGAGGGACCTGGGAGTACCACGAGCAGTACTTC.

This sequence joins TRBV28 and TRBJ2-1; D uncertain. CDR1 MDHEN and CDR2 SYDVKM come from the germline V gene. Trimming pared 4 bases from V and 8 bases from J, leaving 12 bases between. The CDR3 runs 13 residues. The CDR3 nucleotides are TGTGCCAGCAGTTGGGGAATCAGGTATGAGCAGTTCTTC. Translation: CASSWGIRYEQFF. Variable domain in full (rest from reference TRBV28 and TRBJ2-1): DVKVTQSSRYLVKRTGEKVFLECVQDMDHENMFWYRQDPGLGLRLIYFSYDVKMKEKGDIPEGYSVSREKKERFSLILESASTNQTSMYLCASSWGIRYEQFFGPGTRLTVL.

The rearrangement uses TRBV29-1 and TRBJ1-1, with D possibly TRBD1 on 6 matching bases. There are 14 residues in the CDR3. V lost 0 bases, J lost 6 bases, and 14 bases lay in between. The germline V gene encodes CDR1 SQVTM and CDR2 ANQGSEA. In DNA form, the CDR3 reads TGCAGCGTTGAAGATACAGGGACCATACCTGAAGCTTTCTTT. Its protein is CSVEDTGTIPEAFF.

The chain has TRBV4-2 and TRBJ2-1; 9 bases match TRBD2. Germline CDR1 reads LGHNA; CDR2 reads YNFKEQ. With V trimmed by 1 base and J by 8 bases, 6 bases remained unmatched. The CDR3 totals 15 residues. CDR3 nucleotides: TGTGCCAGCAGCCAAGCCCTAGCGGGATCTGATGAGCAGTTCTTC. Its translation is CASSQALAGSDEQFF.

V gene TRBV27 combines with J gene TRBJ2-5; 12 bases fit TRBD2. CDR1 is MNHEY and CDR2 is SMNVEV in the germline V gene (reference sequence). V was clipped by 0 bases and J by 2 bases; unmatched bases: 13. The CDR3 is 20 amino acids. CDR3 region: CASSLSSRFGTSGYQETQYF. CDR3 nucleotides: TGTGCCAGCAGTTTATCTAGTCGCTTTGGGACTAGCGGGTATCAAGAGACCCAGTACTTC.

V is TRBV29-1 and J is TRBJ1-2, with a weak D call TRBD1 (5 bases). The CDR3 loop spans 15 amino acids. Germline CDR1 and CDR2: SQVTM and ANQGSEA. V was cut by 4 bases and J by 4 bases, with 19 bases left in between. CDR3 nucleotide sequence: TGCAGCGTTGGCCGGAGCCAGGGACGGGTCTATGGCTACACCTTC. Protein: CSVGRSQGRVYGYTF.

The rearrangement links TRBV11-2 to TRBJ2-2, with 14 positions matching TRBD2. In germline, CDR1 is SGHAT, CDR2 FQNNGV. This CDR3 contains 17 residues. The ends lost 10 bases at V and 1 base at J; junction bases unmatched: 8. The DNA of the CDR3 is TGTGCCACGTTAGGGACTAGCGGGAGAGGGAACACCGGGGAGCTGTTTTTT. Its protein product is CATLGTSGRGNTGELFF.

V usage is TRBV6-5 and J usage is TRBJ2-7; D possibly corresponds to TRBD2 (5 bases). The CDR3 loop spans 13 amino acids. Germline V gives CDR1 MNHEY, CDR2 SVGAGI. V was trimmed by 2 bases and J by 5 bases, leaving 10 bases between them. CDR3 DNA sequence: TGTGCCAGCAGTTACGTGAGCGGCGACGAGCAGTACTTC. Translation gives CASSYVSGDEQYF.

V gene TRBV4-3 combines with J gene TRBJ1-2, with D uncertain. CDR3 length: 16 residues. V shed 0 bases and J shed 4 bases, with 15 bases lying between them. Germline V gene data show CDR1 as LGHNA and CDR2 as YSLEER. The DNA of the CDR3 is TGCGCCAGCAGCCAAGATGGGCAGCCGAGAATCTATGGCTACACCTTC. Its protein is CASSQDGQPRIYGYTF.

The chain links TRBV27 to TRBJ1-1; a weak D match, TRBD1 (6 bases). CDR1 and CDR2 (germline): MNHEY, SMNVEV (reference sequence). The V gene lost 5 bases and the J gene lost 5 bases, with 6 bases spanning the gap. The CDR3 length is 11 residues. CDR3 nucleotides: TGTGCCAGCAGTCAGGGGACTGAAGCTTTCTTT. Encoded protein: CASSQGTEAFF.

The rearrangement links TRBV7-8 to TRBJ2-5; D remains unclear. The germline V gene has CDR1 SGHVS and CDR2 FQNEAQ. The CDR3 totals 15 residues. V shed 9 bases and J shed 2 bases, with 19 bases lying between them. CDR3 amino acids: CASELTPLSQETQYF. The CDR3 DNA is TGTGCCAGTGAGCTGACTCCTCTATCTCAAGAGACCCAGTACTTC.

The CDR3 region has the DNA TGTGCCAGCAGCCCGTTGCCTAGCGGCCTCCTCTATTTCTTC. Its protein product is CASSPLPSGLLYFF. The chain links TRBV7-8 to TRBJ2-1; 7 nucleotides align to TRBD2. The V gene's germline CDR1 is SGHVS and CDR2 FQNEAQ. V lost 5 bases to trimming and J lost 16 bases; unmatched junction nucleotides: 17. The CDR3 covers 14 residues.

The V call is TRBV7-2, the J call TRBJ1-5, with D hard to call. V was pared by 3 bases and J by 5 bases, with 11 bases between. The CDR3 loop spans 14 amino acids. CDR1 SGHTA and CDR2 FQGNSA come from the germline V gene. The CDR3 region has the DNA TGTGCCAGCAGCTTTGGCGGGGAGGATCAGCCCCAGCATTTT. Residues: CASSFGGEDQPQHF.

The V call is TRBV21-1, the J call TRBJ2-1. TRBV21-1 represents a pseudogene. This CDR3 is built from 13 residues. The chain's CDR3 is CASSLGAYNEQFF. In DNA, the CDR3 is TGTGCCAGCAGCCTGGGGGCCTACAATGAGCAGTTCTTC.

The rearrangement joins TRBV11-2 to TRBJ2-7; 9 bases match TRBD2. Germline V gene data show CDR1 as SGHAT and CDR2 as FQNNGV. This CDR3 is built from 16 residues. The junction had 12 bases not matched to a gene; V was cut back by 2 bases and J by 7 bases. CDR3 in amino acids: CASSLSGAGGPGEQYF. CDR3 DNA: TGTGCCAGCAGCTTATCCGGAGCGGGAGGTCCTGGGGAGCAGTACTTC.

The chain has TRBV4-3 and TRBJ2-5; D call uncertain. This CDR3 is built from 17 residues. The V end lost 0 bases, the J end lost 2 bases, and 16 bases lay between the germline ends. Germline V lookup: CDR1 LGHNA, CDR2 YSLEER. The CDR3 region is CASSQDPGPRPQETQYF. CDR3 nucleotides: TGCGCCAGCAGCCAAGACCCCGGACCCCGTCCACAAGAGACCCAGTACTTC.

This rearrangement joins TRBV4-2 to TRBJ1-3, with 7 bases that match TRBD1. Germline V gene lookup returns CDR1 LGHNA and CDR2 YNFKEQ. The CDR3 is 16 amino acids. The J segment lost 4 bases and the V segment lost 3 bases, leaving 9 bases of the junction unmatched. CDR3 sequence (DNA): TGTGCCAGCAGCCAGAACACAGGGGATGCAGGAAACACCATATATTTT. Its translation is CASSQNTGDAGNTIYF.

The J gene is TRBJ2-3, the V gene TRBV5-6; D might be TRBD1 or TRBD2, each matching 5 bases. Germline lookup yields CDR1 SGHDT and CDR2 YYEEEE. V lost 3 bases to trimming and J lost 4 bases, with 12 bases between them. The CDR3 extends over 14 amino acids. CDR3 amino acids: CASSSGLEADTQYF. The CDR3 coding sequence is TGTGCCAGCAGCTCAGGGTTGGAGGCAGATACGCAGTATTTT. The full variable domain, in which reference TRBV5-6 and TRBJ2-3 provide the parts outside the CDR3, is DAGVTQSPTHLIKTRGQQVTLRCSPKSGHDTVSWYQQALGQGPQFIFQYYEEEERQRGNFPDRFSGHQFPNYSSELNVNALLLGDSALYLCASSSGLEADTQYFGPGTRLTVL.

The V call is TRBV2, the J call TRBJ2-7; unclear D gene. Germline CDR1 and CDR2: SNHLY and FYNNEI. This CDR3 comprises 15 residues. V gave up 10 bases and J gave up 3 bases, with 22 bases separating them. The CDR3 DNA sequence: TGTGCCACCCTCAGGTCCCCGAAAGCCCACTACGAGCAGTACTTC. Residues: CATLRSPKAHYEQYF. The entire variable domain, with the rest obtained from reference TRBV2 and TRBJ2-7, is as follows: EPEVTQTPSHQVTQMGQEVILRCVPISNHLYFYWYRQILGQKVEFLVSFYNNEISEKSEIFDDQFSVERPDGSNFTLKIRSTKLEDSAMYFCATLRSPKAHYEQYFGPGTRLTVT.

The chain is built from TRBV7-2 and TRBJ2-7; tentatively, D is TRBD1 (6 bases). V dropped 8 bases and J dropped 6 bases, with 20 bases sitting between them. Germline V gene sequence: CDR1 SGHTA, CDR2 FQGNSA. CDR3 length: 14 amino acids. CDR3 in amino acids: CASGQTGGSTEQYF. The CDR3 region has the DNA TGTGCCAGCGGACAGACAGGCGGCTCTACCGAGCAGTACTTC.